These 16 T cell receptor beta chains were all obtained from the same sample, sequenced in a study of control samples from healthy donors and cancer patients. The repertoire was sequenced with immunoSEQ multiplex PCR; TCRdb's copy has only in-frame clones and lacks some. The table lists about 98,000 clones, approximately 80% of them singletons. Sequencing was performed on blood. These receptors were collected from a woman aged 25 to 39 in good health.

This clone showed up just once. CDR3 sequence reads: CATRGSTDTQYF. The CDR3 nucleotides are TGTGCCACCAGGGGCAGCACAGATACGCAGTATTTT. V is TRBV24-1 and J is TRBJ2-3; D unclear. CDR3 length: 12 amino acids. Per the germline V gene, CDR1 is KGHDR and CDR2 is SFDVKD. V dropped 7 bases and J dropped 0 bases, with 4 bases sitting between them.

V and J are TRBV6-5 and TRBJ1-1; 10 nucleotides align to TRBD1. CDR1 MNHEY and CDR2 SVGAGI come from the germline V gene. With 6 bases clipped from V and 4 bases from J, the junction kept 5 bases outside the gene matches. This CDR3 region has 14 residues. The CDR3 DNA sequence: TGTGCCAGCAGGGGGACAGGGGCGCTCACTGAAGCTTTCTTT. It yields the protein CASRGTGALTEAFF.

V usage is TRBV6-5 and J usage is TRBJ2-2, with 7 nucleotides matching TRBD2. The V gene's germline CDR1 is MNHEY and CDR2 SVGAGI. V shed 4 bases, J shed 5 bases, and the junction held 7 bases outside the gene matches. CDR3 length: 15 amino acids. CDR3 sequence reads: CASSFSGGQTGELFF. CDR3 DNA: TGTGCCAGCAGTTTTTCGGGGGGTCAAACCGGGGAGCTGTTTTTT.

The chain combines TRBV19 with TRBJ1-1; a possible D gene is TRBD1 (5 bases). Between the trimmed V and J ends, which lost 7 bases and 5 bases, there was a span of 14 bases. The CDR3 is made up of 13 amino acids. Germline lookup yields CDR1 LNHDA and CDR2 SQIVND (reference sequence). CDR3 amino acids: CASTGGRWTEAFF. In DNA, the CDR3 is TGTGCCAGTACGGGGGGTAGGTGGACTGAAGCTTTCTTT.

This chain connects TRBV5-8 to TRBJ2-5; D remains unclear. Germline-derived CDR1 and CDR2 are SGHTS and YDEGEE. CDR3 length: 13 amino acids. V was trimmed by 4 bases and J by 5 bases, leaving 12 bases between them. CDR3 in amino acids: CASSRRQGETQYF. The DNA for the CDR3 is TGTGCCAGCAGCCGGCGGCAAGGGGAGACCCAGTACTTC. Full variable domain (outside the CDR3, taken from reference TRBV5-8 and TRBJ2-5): EAGVTQSPTHLIKTRGQQATLRCSPISGHTSVYWYQQALGLGLQFLLWYDEGEERNRGNFPPRFSGRQFPNYSSELNVNALELEDSALYLCASSRRQGETQYFGPGTRLLVL.

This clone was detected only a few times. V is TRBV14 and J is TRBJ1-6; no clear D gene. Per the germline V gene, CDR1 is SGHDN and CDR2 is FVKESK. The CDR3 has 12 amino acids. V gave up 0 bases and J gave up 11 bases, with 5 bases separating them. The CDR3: CASSQEWTPLHF. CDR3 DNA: TGTGCCAGCAGCCAAGAATGGACACCCCTCCACTTT.

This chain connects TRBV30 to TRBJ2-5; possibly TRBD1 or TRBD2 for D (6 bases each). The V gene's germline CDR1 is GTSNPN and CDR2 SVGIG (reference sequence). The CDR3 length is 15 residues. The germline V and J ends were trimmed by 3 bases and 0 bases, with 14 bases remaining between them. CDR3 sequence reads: CAWREGGPYQETQYF. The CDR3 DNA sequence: TGTGCCTGGAGGGAGGGGGGACCGTACCAAGAGACCCAGTACTTC. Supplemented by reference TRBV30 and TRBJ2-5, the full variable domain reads SQTIHQWPATLVQPVGSPLSLECTVEGTSNPNLYWYRQAAGRGLQLLFYSVGIGQISSEVPQNLSASRPQDRQFILSSKKLLLSDSGFYLCAWREGGPYQETQYFGPGTRLLVL.

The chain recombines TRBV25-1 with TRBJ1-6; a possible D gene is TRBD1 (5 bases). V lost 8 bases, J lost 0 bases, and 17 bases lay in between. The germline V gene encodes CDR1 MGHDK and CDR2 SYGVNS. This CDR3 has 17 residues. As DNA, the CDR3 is TGTGCCAGCGGGGGAAGGGGTCTGAGCTCCTATAATTCACCCCTCCACTTT. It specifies CASGGRGLSSYNSPLHF. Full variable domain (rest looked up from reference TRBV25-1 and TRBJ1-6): EADIYQTPRYLVIGTGKKITLECSQTMGHDKMYWYQQDPGMELHLIHYSYGVNSTEKGDLSSESTVSRIRTEHFPLTLESARPSHTSQYLCASGGRGLSSYNSPLHFGNGTRLTVT.

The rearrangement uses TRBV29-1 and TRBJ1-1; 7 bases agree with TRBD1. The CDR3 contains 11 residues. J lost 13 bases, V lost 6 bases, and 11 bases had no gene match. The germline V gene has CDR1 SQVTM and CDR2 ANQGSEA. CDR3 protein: CSVIGGGSVFF. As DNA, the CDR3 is TGCAGCGTCATAGGGGGCGGGTCGGTTTTCTTT.

Written as DNA, the CDR3 is TGTGCCAGCAGTGAACAGGCCAACACTGAAGCTTTCTTT. It is translated as CASSEQANTEAFF. V and J are TRBV25-1 and TRBJ1-1; the D is unclear. CDR3 length: 13 residues. V lost 2 bases, J lost 2 bases, and 6 bases lay in between. CDR1 MGHDK and CDR2 SYGVNS come from the germline V gene.

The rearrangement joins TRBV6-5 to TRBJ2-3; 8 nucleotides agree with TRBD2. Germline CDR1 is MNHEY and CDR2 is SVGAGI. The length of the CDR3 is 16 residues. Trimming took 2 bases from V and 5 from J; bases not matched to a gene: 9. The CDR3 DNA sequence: TGTGCCAGCAGTTACGCCCCTGCGGGGGGAGGAGATACGCAGTATTTT. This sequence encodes CASSYAPAGGGDTQYF.

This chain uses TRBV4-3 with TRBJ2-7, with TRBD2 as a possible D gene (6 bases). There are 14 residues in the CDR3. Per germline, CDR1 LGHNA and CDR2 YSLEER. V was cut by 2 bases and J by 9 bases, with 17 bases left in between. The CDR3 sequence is CASSQHRGTTSQYF. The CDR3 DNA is TGCGCCAGCAGCCAACACCGGGGGACCACGTCGCAGTACTTC.

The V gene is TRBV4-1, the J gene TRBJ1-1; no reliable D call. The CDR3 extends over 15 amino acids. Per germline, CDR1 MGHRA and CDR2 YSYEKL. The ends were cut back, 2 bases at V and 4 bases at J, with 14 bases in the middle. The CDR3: CASSQLAKGSTEAFF. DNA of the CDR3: TGCGCCAGCAGCCAACTCGCCAAGGGAAGCACTGAAGCTTTCTTT.

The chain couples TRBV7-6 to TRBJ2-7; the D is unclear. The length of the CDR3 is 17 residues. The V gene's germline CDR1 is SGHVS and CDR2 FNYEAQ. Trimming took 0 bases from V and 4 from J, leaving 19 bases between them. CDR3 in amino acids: CASSLAYGSTKTYEQYF. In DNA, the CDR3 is TGTGCCAGCAGCTTAGCTTACGGCAGCACGAAGACTTACGAGCAGTACTTC. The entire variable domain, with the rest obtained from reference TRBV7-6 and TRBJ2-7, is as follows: GAGVSQSPRYKVTKRGQDVALRCDPISGHVSLYWYRQALGQGPEFLTYFNYEAQQDKSGLPNDRFSAERPEGSISTLTIQRTEQRDSAMYRCASSLAYGSTKTYEQYFGPGTRLTVT.

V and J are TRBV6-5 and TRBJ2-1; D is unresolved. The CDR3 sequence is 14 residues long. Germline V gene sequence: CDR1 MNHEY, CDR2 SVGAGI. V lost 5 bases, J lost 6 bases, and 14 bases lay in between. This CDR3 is CASSPRNPGNEQFF. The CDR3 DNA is TGTGCCAGCAGTCCCCGGAACCCGGGCAATGAGCAGTTCTTC.

The CDR3 DNA is TGTGCCAGCAGTGAAGGAGGGGCCCTACAGACCCAGTACTTC. Protein: CASSEGGALQTQYF. The chain recombines TRBV6-1 with TRBJ2-5; D assignment may be TRBD1 or TRBD2 (5 bases each). Per germline, CDR1 MNHNS and CDR2 SASEGT. V lost 1 base and J 6 bases, leaving 12 bases between the germline ends. The CDR3 has 14 amino acids.